This T cell receptor (beta chain) was sequenced for a study of early T cells in non-severe SARS-CoV-2 infection. Whole-study context: Bulk RNA isolated from unsorted whole blood underwent sequencing; chains were not paired.

This CDR3 contains 15 residues. Germline V gives CDR1 MNHNY, CDR2 SVGAGI (reference sequence). Trimming removed 6 bases at V and 5 bases at J, with 17 bases between. Individual cDNA molecules each received unique molecular identifiers attached to them. TCRdb reanalysed the 5' RACE reads using MiXCR and keeps one entry per CDR3 protein. The sample shows about 44,000 distinct CDR3 sequences, 20% to 25% of them seen only once. Study-level results: There was a bias toward anti-spike CD8 responses in VDJdb matching, which missed private and CD4 specificities.

Regarding this clonotype: Its antigen is currently unknown.

The sample was whole blood, taken at baseline. The chain uses TRBV6-6 and TRBJ2-1; D is perhaps TRBD1 or TRBD2 (5 bases each). This receptor was identified in an adult who was a healthcare worker with PCR-confirmed SARS-CoV-2 infection or an uninfected control (not recorded which). DNA for the CDR3: TGTGCCAGCAGGACCCTGGGACGGAAAAACAATGAGCAGTTCTTC. Protein sequence: CASRTLGRKNNEQFF.